This entry lists 9 T cell receptor beta chains sequenced from one sample in a study of CD8 T cell repertoires and HIV-1 epitope variants. Clones were read by immunoSEQ multiplex PCR, and TCRdb kept only the in-frame ones, dropping some. The table lists a few thousand clones, 65% to 70% of them singletons, with around 40% in the top ten. These TCRs' antigens remain unknown. The sequenced sample consisted of cultured CD8+ T cells derived from PBMCs. These receptors all come from a male donor with HIV.

The chain recombines TRBV28 with TRBJ2-1; 9 bases are shared with TRBD2. Trimming took 1 base from V and 7 from J; bases not matched to a gene: 5. The CDR3 sequence is 15 residues long. Germline CDR1 MDHEN, CDR2 SYDVKM. The CDR3 protein is CASSLYAGGRNEQFF. CDR3 DNA sequence: TGTGCCAGCAGTTTATATGCGGGAGGGCGGAATGAGCAGTTCTTC. Full variable domain (outside the CDR3, taken from reference TRBV28 and TRBJ2-1): DVKVTQSSRYLVKRTGEKVFLECVQDMDHENMFWYRQDPGLGLRLIYFSYDVKMKEKGDIPEGYSVSREKKERFSLILESASTNQTSMYLCASSLYAGGRNEQFFGPGTRLTVL.

The chain recombines TRBV15 with TRBJ2-1; D is possibly TRBD1 (6 bases). CDR3 size: 17 residues. Trimming shortened V by 0 bases and J by 4 bases, and 16 bases separated the two germline ends. Germline CDR1 LNHNV, CDR2 YYDKDF (reference sequence). The CDR3 is CATSRDRTESFYNEQFF. The CDR3 coding sequence is TGTGCCACCAGCAGAGATCGGACAGAGTCCTTTTACAATGAGCAGTTCTTC.

The chain couples TRBV5-6 to TRBJ1-6; TRBD1 is a possible D gene (5 bases). CDR1 and CDR2 (germline): SGHDT, YYEEEE. This CDR3 has 14 residues. Trimming pared 0 bases from V and 10 bases from J, leaving 11 bases between. The CDR3 DNA sequence: TGTGCCAGCAGCTTGGGCAGGGAGGTCTCACCCCTCCACTTT. This codes for CASSLGREVSPLHF.

The chain combines TRBV30 with TRBJ2-1, with 8 nucleotides matching TRBD2. This CDR3 contains 14 residues. V shed 5 bases, J shed 9 bases, and the junction held 12 bases outside the gene matches. Germline V lookup: CDR1 GTSNPN, CDR2 SVGIG (reference sequence). The chain's CDR3 is CAWEHPGGPGEQFF. As DNA, the CDR3 is TGTGCCTGGGAGCACCCGGGGGGGCCGGGTGAGCAGTTCTTC.

The CDR3 DNA sequence: TGTGCCAGCAGTGCCCAGGGAGGGACCGGGGAGCTGTTTTTT. This gives the protein CASSAQGGTGELFF. The gene calls are TRBV6-6 and TRBJ2-2, with TRBD2 matching over 7 bases. This CDR3 spans 14 amino acids. The V segment lost 5 bases and the J segment 5 bases; nucleotides outside the gene matches: 5. Germline-derived CDR1 and CDR2 are MNHNY and SVGAGI (reference sequence).

This clone appeared a few times. The chain is built from TRBV28 and TRBJ2-1, with 9 bases that match TRBD2. The germline gives CDR1 MDHEN, CDR2 SYDVKM. The J segment lost 7 bases and the V segment lost 4 bases, leaving 11 bases of the junction unmatched. This CDR3 is built from 16 residues. CDR3 protein: CASSSGAGGTWNEQFF. The CDR3 nucleotides read TGTGCCAGCAGTTCAGGAGCGGGAGGTACTTGGAATGAGCAGTTCTTC.

This chain links TRBV4-1 with TRBJ1-1; D call uncertain. Germline CDR1 reads MGHRA; CDR2 reads YSYEKL. The CDR3 spans 14 residues. With 0 bases removed from V and 0 bases from J, the gap between germline ends came to 5 bases. The CDR3 sequence is CASSQETVNTEAFF. The DNA of the CDR3 is TGCGCCAGCAGCCAAGAGACGGTGAACACTGAAGCTTTCTTT.

The rearrangement links TRBV5-1 to TRBJ2-1, with D hard to call. V was shortened by 0 bases and J by 8 bases, with 6 bases between the two germline ends. Germline CDR1 SGHRS, CDR2 YFSETQ. This CDR3 is built from 12 residues. The CDR3 reads CASSLAHYEQFF. Here the CDR3 DNA reads TGCGCCAGCAGCTTGGCCCATTATGAGCAGTTCTTC.

This clone showed up just a few times. The chain recombines TRBV15 with TRBJ1-1; D is possibly TRBD1 (5 bases). The length of the CDR3 is 15 residues. Looked up from germline, CDR1 is LNHNV and CDR2 is YYDKDF (reference sequence). V lost 1 base to trimming and J lost 2 bases, with 11 bases between them. The DNA for the CDR3 is TGTGCCACCAGCAGAGGGACATCTACTAACACTGAAGCTTTCTTT. Protein product: CATSRGTSTNTEAFF. The complete variable domain, with remaining parts taken from reference TRBV15 and TRBJ1-1, reads DAMVIQNPRYQVTQFGKPVTLSCSQTLNHNVMYWYQQKSSQAPKLLFHYYDKDFNNEADTPDNFQSRRPNTSFCFLDIRSPGLGDTAMYLCATSRGTSTNTEAFFGQGTRLTVV.